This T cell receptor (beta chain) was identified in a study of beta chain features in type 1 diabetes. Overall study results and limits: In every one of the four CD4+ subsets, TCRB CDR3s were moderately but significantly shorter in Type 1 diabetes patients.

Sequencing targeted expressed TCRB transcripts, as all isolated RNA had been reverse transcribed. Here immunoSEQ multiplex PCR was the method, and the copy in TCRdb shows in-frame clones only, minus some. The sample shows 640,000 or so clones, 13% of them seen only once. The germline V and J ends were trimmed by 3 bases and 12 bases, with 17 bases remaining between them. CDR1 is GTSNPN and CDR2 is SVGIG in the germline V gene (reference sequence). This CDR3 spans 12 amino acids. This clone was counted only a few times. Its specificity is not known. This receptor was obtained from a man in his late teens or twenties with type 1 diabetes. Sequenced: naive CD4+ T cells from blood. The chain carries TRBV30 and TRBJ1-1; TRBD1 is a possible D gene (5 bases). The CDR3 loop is CAWSPPGGTPFF. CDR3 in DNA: TGTGCCTGGAGCCCTCCGGGGGGAACTCCTTTCTTT.